This T cell receptor beta chain originates from a study of T cell responses to AZD1222 COVID-19 vaccine. Study-level points and caveats: Two AZD1222 doses significantly raised spike-specific TCR breadth and depth over controls. Most donors were white British and more were female, and clonal diversity was possibly underestimated. As reported, nearly half of all spike-specific TCRs target variant regions that are unmutated. Repertoires were collected only later (after the peak T cell response had occurred).

Worth noting for this clone: Its matching antigen is unknown.

Per the germline V gene, CDR1 is LGHNA and CDR2 is YNFKEQ. V lost 0 bases, J lost 5 bases, and 7 bases lay in between. CDR3 length equals 13 residues. Repertoires were generated with immunoSEQ multiplex PCR, while TCRdb's copy carries only in-frame clones and drops some. The data show about 150,000 clones, less than 90% seen once. This TCR came from an adult in good health. The sample was peripheral blood, taken on day 0 of MenACWY control vaccination. The rearrangement uses TRBV4-2 and TRBJ1-1; D unclear. The CDR3 sequence: CASSQDFGTEAFF. CDR3 coding DNA: TGTGCCAGCAGCCAAGACTTCGGAACTGAAGCTTTCTTT.